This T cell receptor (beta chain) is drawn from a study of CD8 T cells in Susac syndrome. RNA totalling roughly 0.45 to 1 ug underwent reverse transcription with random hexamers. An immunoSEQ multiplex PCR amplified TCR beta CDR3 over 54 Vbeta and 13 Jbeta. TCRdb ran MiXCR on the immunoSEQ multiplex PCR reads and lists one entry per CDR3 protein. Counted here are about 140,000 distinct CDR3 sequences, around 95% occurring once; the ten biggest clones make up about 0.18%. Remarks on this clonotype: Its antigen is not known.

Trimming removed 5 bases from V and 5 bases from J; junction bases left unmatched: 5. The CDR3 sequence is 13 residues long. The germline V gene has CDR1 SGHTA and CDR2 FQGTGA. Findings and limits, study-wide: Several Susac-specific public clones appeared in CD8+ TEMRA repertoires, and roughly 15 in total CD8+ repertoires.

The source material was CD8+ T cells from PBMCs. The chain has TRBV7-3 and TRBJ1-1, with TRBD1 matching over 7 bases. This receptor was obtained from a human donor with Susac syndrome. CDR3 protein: CASSETGRTEAFF. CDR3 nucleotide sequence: TGTGCCAGCAGCGAGACAGGGCGGACTGAAGCTTTCTTT.